This T cell receptor (beta chain) appears in the sequencing data of a study of T cell changes during pregnancy in multiple sclerosis. CDR3 length equals 15 residues. In germline, CDR1 is MNHNS, CDR2 SASEGT. Deletions cut 0 bases from V and 2 bases from J, with 10 bases between. The protocol was immunoSEQ multiplex PCR, while the TCRdb copy is restricted to in-frame clones and leaves out a portion. The sample yields about 97,000 clones, 75% to 95% seen once. The rearrangement joins TRBV6-1 to TRBJ1-1, with D possibly being TRBD1 (6 bases). This sample comprised peripheral blood, obtained in the second trimester of pregnancy. This clonotype originated in a female donor in good health, enrolled as a control in a pregnancy study. In nucleotides, the CDR3 is TGTGCCAGCAGTGAAGCGGGGGCGTTCAACACTGAAGCTTTCTTT. It yields the protein CASSEAGAFNTEAFF.